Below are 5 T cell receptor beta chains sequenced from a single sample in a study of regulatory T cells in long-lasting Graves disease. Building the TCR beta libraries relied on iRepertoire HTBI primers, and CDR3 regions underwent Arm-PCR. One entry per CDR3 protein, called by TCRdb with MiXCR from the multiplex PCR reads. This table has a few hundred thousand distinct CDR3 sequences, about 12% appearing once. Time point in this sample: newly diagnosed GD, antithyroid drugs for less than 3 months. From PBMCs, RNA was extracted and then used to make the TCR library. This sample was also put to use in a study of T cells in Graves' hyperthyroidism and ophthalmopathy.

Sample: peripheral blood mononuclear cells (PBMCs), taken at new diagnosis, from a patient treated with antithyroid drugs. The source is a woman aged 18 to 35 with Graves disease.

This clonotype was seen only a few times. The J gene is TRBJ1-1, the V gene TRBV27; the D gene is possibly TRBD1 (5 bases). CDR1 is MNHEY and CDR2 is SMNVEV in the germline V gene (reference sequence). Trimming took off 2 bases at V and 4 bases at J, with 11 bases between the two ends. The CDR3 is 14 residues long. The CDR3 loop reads CASSLGAASTEAFF. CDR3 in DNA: TGTGCCAGCAGTTTAGGGGCAGCTAGCACTGAAGCTTTCTTT.

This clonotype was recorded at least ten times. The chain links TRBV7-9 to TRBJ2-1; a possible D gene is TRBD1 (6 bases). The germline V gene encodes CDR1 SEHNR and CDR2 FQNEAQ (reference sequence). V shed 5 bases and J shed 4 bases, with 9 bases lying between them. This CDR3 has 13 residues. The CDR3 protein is CASSLQGYNEQFF. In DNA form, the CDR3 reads TGTGCCAGCAGCCTACAGGGTTACAATGAGCAGTTCTTC.

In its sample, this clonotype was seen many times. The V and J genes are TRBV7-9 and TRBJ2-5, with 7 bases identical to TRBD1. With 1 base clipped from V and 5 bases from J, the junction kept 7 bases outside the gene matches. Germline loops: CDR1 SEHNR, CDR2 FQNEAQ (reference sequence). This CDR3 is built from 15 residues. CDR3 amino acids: CASSLVSGQEETQYF. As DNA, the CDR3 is TGTGCCAGCAGCTTAGTGTCAGGACAGGAGGAGACCCAGTACTTC. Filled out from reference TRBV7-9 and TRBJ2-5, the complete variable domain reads DTGVSQNPRHKITKRGQNVTFRCDPISEHNRLYWYRQTLGQGPEFLTYFQNEAQLEKSRLLSDRFSAERPKGSFSTLEIQRTEQGDSAMYLCASSLVSGQEETQYFGPGTRLLVL.

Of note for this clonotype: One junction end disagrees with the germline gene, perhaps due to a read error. The CDR3 nucleotides are TGTGCCAGTCGCAGGGATAGCACAGATACGCGGTATTTT. It encodes CASRRDSTDTRYF. The chain has TRBV7-3 and TRBJ2-3; possible D gene TRBD1, 5 bases. CDR1 and CDR2 from the germline V gene are SGHTA and FQGTGA. The CDR3 spans 13 residues.

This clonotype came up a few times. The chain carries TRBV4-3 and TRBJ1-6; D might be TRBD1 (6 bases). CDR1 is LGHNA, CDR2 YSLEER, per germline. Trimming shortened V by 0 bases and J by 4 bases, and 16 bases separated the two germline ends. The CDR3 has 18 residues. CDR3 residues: CASSQDLEAGVYNSPLHF. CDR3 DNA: TGCGCCAGCAGCCAAGATCTGGAGGCAGGGGTATATAATTCACCCCTCCACTTT.